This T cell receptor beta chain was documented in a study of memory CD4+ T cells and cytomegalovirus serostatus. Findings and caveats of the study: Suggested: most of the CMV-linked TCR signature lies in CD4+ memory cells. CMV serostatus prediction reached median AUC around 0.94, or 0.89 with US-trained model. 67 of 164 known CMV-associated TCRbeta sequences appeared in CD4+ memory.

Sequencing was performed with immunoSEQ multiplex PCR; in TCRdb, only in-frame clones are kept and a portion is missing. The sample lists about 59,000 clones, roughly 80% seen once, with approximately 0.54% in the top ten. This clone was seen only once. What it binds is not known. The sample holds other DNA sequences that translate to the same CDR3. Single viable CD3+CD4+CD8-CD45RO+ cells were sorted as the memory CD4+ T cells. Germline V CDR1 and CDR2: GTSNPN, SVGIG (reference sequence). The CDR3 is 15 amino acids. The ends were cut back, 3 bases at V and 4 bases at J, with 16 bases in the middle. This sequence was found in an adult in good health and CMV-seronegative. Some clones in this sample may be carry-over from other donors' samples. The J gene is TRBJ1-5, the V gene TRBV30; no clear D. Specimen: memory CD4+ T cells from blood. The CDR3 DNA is TGTGCCTGGAGCTTTCCCGGGTCGAGTAATCAGCCCCAGCATTTT. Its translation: CAWSFPGSSNQPQHF.